The entry below describes one T cell receptor beta chain. Its antigen is not identified. The record originates from a study of CD8 T cells in Susac syndrome. Study-wide results and limits: The relatively small number of individuals in the TCR sequencing and HLA analysis was acknowledged by the study.

RNA, at roughly 0.5 to 1 ug, was reverse transcribed with random hexamers. Amplification of TCR beta CDR3 spanned 54 Vbeta and 13 Jbeta via immunoSEQ multiplex PCR. TCRdb processed the immunoSEQ multiplex PCR reads anew with MiXCR; each CDR3 protein has one entry. Of fewer than 200,000 distinct CDR3 sequences listed, approximately 93% are singletons. This CDR3 is 14 amino acids long. CDR1 is LGHDT, CDR2 YNNKEL, per germline (reference sequence). V was clipped by 4 bases and J by 0 bases, with 10 bases between them. The authors negatively isolated CD8+ and CD4+ T cells and FACS-enriched TEMRA cells. The chain combines TRBV3-1 with TRBJ2-7, with D possibly called TRBD1 or TRBD2 (5 bases each). The receptor was isolated from a human donor in good health. The specimen sequenced was CD4+ T cells from PBMCs. CDR3 bases: TGTGCCAGCAGCCGGGACCCCAGCTCCTACGAGCAGTACTTC. It is translated as CASSRDPSSYEQYF.